The clone carrying this T cell receptor (beta chain) was seen repeatedly, ten times or more. As yet, its antigen is unknown. CDR1 SGHDT and CDR2 YYEEEE come from the germline V gene. V lost 5 bases, J lost 8 bases, and 3 bases stayed unmatched. The CDR3 runs 11 residues. For TCR, cDNA came from 5'RACE template switching, which added a universal primer site and UMIs. MiXCR, run by TCRdb on the 5' RACE reads, gives a single entry per CDR3 protein. This table has a few hundred thousand distinct CDR3 sequences, roughly 3.5% appearing once. This sample is drawn from a study of T cells after yellow fever vaccination. Findings of the study overall: Clonotypes appearing in both CD4 and CD8 compartments existed, and their share was small. Abundant clonotypes (contaminants from the bulk population) could be present in FACS-sorted repertoires.

Sequences were derived from PBMCs, sampled 15 days after the yellow fever booster vaccination. The receptor's source is a man aged 18 to 29 who received the YFV17D yellow fever vaccine. The chain is built from TRBV5-6 and TRBJ1-1, with TRBD1 matching 7 bases. CDR3 DNA: TGTGCCAGCAGACGACAGGGCGAAGCTTTCTTT. Its translation is CASRRQGEAFF.